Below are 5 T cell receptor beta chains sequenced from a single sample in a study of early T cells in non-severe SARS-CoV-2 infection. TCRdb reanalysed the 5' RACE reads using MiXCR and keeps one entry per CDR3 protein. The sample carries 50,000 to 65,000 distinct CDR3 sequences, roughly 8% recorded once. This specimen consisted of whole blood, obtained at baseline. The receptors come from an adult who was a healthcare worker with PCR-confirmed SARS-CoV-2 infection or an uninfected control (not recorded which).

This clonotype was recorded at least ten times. The CDR3 reads CASSQIQGARYF. The CDR3 DNA follows: TGTGCCAGCAGTCAAATACAGGGGGCCCGGTACTTC. The V and J genes are TRBV28 and TRBJ2-7; TRBD1 matches 9 bases. CDR1 is MDHEN and CDR2 is SYDVKM in the germline V gene. V trimming: 5 bases; J trimming: 12 bases; junction bases outside the gene matches: 8. CDR3 length: 12 residues. The full variable domain, in which reference TRBV28 and TRBJ2-7 provide the parts outside the CDR3, is DVKVTQSSRYLVKRTGEKVFLECVQDMDHENMFWYRQDPGLGLRLIYFSYDVKMKEKGDIPEGYSVSREKKERFSLILESASTNQTSMYLCASSQIQGARYFGPGTRLTVT.

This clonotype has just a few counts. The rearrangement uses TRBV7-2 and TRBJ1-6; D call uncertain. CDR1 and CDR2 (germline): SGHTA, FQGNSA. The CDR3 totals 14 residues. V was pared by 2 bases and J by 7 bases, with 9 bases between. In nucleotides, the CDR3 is TGTGCCAGCAGCTTACAAGGGTTAAATTCACCCCTCCACTTT. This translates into CASSLQGLNSPLHF.

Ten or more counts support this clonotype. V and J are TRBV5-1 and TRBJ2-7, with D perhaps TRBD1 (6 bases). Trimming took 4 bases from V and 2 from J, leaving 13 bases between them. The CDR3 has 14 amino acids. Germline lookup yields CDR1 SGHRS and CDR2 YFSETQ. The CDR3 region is CASSKNTGPYEQYF. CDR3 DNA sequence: TGCGCCAGCAGCAAAAATACAGGGCCCTACGAGCAGTACTTC.

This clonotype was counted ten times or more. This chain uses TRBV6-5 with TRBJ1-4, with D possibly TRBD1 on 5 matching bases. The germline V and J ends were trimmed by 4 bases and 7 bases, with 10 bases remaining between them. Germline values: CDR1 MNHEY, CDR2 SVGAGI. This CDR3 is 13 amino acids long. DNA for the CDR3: TGTGCCAGCAGTTTAGGACAACCTGAAAAACTGTTTTTT. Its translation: CASSLGQPEKLFF.

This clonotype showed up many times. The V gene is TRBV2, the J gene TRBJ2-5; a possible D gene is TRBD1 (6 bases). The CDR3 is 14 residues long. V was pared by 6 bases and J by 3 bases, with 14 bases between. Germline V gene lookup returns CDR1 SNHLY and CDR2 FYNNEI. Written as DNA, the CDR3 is TGTGCCAGCAGGAAGGACAGATTAAAAGAGACCCAGTACTTC. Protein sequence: CASRKDRLKETQYF.